The TCR beta chain under discussion was sequenced for a study of OX40 agonist ivuxolimab in advanced cancers. Study details: The dose-escalation cohort was over 65% male, with a mean age of around 60 years, ranging about 20 to 79.

Germline loops: CDR1 MGHRA, CDR2 YSYEKL. V was clipped by 0 bases and J by 1 base, with 12 bases between them. The length of the CDR3 is 16 residues. This clone appeared a few times. Generated by immunoSEQ multiplex PCR, the TCRdb table keeps only in-frame clones and is missing some. In the table there are approximately 32,000 clones, about four fifths of which are singletons. This clonotype was sampled from an adult with an advanced solid tumor such as melanoma, head and neck, liver or kidney cancer. Specimen: CD4+ or CD8+ T cells sorted from blood, collected in a trial of the OX40 agonist ivuxolimab. This sequence joins TRBV4-1 and TRBJ1-2; tentatively, D is TRBD1 (6 bases). DNA of the CDR3: TGCGCCAGCAGCCAAGAGGGGGCAGGGAGTAACTATGGCTACACCTTC. It is translated as CASSQEGAGSNYGYTF.